This TCR beta chain was obtained from a study of human T cells and chemical hapten exposure. As for the study in general: Small pooled library volume differences chiefly drove per-sample TCR yield variation. Broader study findings: Versus controls, significantly more large CDR3 similarity clusters arose from expanded TCRs.

Each cDNA molecule in the library carried unique molecular identifiers. MiXCR, run by TCRdb on the RACE reads, gives a single entry per CDR3 protein. The repertoire holds nearly 350,000 distinct CDR3 sequences, with under 8% as singletons. Time point noted: patch test 1, 2 weeks after DPC sensitization. Treatment noted: therapeutic diphenylcyclopropenone sensitization with weekly scalp DPC. This clonotype was recorded many times. Its target is not known. Trimming took off 3 bases at V and 7 bases at J, with 13 bases between the two ends. The CDR3 contains 13 residues. Germline CDR1 is SQVTM and CDR2 is ANQGSEA.

The material sequenced was whole blood, taken in connection with sensitization to the hapten diphenylcyclopropenone (DPC). The receptor was isolated from a young woman with alopecia areata. Some clones in this sample may be carry-over from other donors' samples. This sequence joins TRBV29-1 and TRBJ2-1; D possibly corresponds to TRBD2 (6 bases). The CDR3 DNA follows: TGCAGCGTTGATTTTGGGGGGAAGAATGAGCAGTTCTTC. Protein product: CSVDFGGKNEQFF.